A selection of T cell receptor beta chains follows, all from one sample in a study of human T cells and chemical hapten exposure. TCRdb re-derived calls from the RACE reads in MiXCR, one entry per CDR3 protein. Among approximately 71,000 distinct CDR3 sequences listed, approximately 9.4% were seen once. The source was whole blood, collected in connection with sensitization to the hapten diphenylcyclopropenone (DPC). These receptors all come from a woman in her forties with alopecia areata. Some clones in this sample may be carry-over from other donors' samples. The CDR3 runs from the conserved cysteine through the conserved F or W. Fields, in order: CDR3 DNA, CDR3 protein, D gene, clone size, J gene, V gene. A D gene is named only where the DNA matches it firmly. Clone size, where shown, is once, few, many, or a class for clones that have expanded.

DNA: TGTGCCACCAGCAGAGATCTGAACGGGGGCGCCGAGCAGTACTTC; CDR3: CATSRDLNGGAEQYF; D: .; size: many; J: TRBJ2-7; V: TRBV15
DNA: TGTGCCAGCAGCCTTATGACAGGGGGAGACAATGAGCAGTTCTTC; CDR3: CASSLMTGGDNEQFF; D: TRBD1; size: .; J: TRBJ2-1; V: TRBV7-9
DNA: TGTGCCAGCAGCACCAACAGGGGGCAAGAGGAAAAACTGTTTTTT; CDR3: CASSTNRGQEEKLFF; D: TRBD1; size: many; J: TRBJ1-4; V: TRBV6-6
DNA: TGTGCCAGCAGTGGGGGCGACGGACTAGCGGTAGGGCAGTTCTTC; CDR3: CASSGGDGLAVGQFF; D: TRBD2; size: many; J: TRBJ2-1; V: TRBV2
DNA: TGTGCCAGCAGCCCCGGGACGGCCACTATAGCCAAAAACATTCAGTACTTC; CDR3: CASSPGTATIAKNIQYF; D: .; size: many; J: TRBJ2-4; V: TRBV5-4
DNA: TGCAGCGTTGATCGGGGGTACAATGAGCAGTTCTTC; CDR3: CSVDRGYNEQFF; D: .; size: many; J: TRBJ2-1; V: TRBV29-1
DNA: TGTGCCAGCAGCGTATCTACCAATCAGCCCCAGCATTTT; CDR3: CASSVSTNQPQHF; D: .; size: many; J: TRBJ1-5; V: TRBV11-2
DNA: TGCGCCAGCGGGGAAGTGGGGACTGAAGCTTTCTTT; CDR3: CASGEVGTEAFF; D: .; size: .; J: TRBJ1-1; V: TRBV4-3
DNA: TGCGCCAGCACTCCCGTAGGGCGAGAAACCGGGGAGCTGTTTTTT; CDR3: CASTPVGRETGELFF; D: .; size: many; J: TRBJ2-2; V: TRBV5-1
DNA: TGTGCCTGGACCCCGGGACAGGGGGCTTGGGGGGCCAACGTCCTGACTTTC; CDR3: CAWTPGQGAWGANVLTF; D: TRBD1; size: .; J: TRBJ2-6; V: TRBV30
DNA: TGCAGTGCTAGAACTCCTAATGGTAACTATGGCTACACCTTC; CDR3: CSARTPNGNYGYTF; D: .; size: many; J: TRBJ1-2; V: TRBV20-1
DNA: TGTGCCAGCAGGGGACAGGGGCCCACCGGGGAGCTGTTTTTT; CDR3: CASRGQGPTGELFF; D: TRBD1; size: many; J: TRBJ2-2; V: TRBV2
DNA: TGCAGTGCTAGAGACAGGGGGCACAGGGGATCACCCCTCCACTTT; CDR3: CSARDRGHRGSPLHF; D: TRBD1; size: many; J: TRBJ1-6; V: TRBV20-1
DNA: TGTGCCAGCAGCTTAGGGCCGGGGCCCCGGTTCTTC; CDR3: CASSLGPGPRFF; D: .; size: many; J: TRBJ2-1; V: TRBV7-2
DNA: TGTGCCTGGATGTCGGTCCAAGAGACCCAGTACTTC; CDR3: CAWMSVQETQYF; D: .; size: many; J: TRBJ2-5; V: TRBV30
DNA: TGTGCCAGCAGCCGCCGGGTCAATGAGCAGTTCTTC; CDR3: CASSRRVNEQFF; D: .; size: few; J: TRBJ2-1; V: TRBV3-2
DNA: TGTGCCAGCAGTCCCCAACAGGGAATCTATGGCTACACCTTC; CDR3: CASSPQQGIYGYTF; D: .; size: many; J: TRBJ1-2; V: TRBV27
DNA: TGCAGTGCTAGAGATTGGGAGGGGCAACCGTATAGCAATCAGCCCCAGCATTTT; CDR3: CSARDWEGQPYSNQPQHF; D: .; size: many; J: TRBJ1-5; V: TRBV20-1
DNA: TGTGCCAGCAGAACAGGCAGGGAAGAGACCCAGTACTTC; CDR3: CASRTGREETQYF; D: .; size: few; J: TRBJ2-5; V: TRBV6-5
DNA: TGTGCCAGCAGCCAAGATCTTCGGGGGAGCAGGCCCCAGCATTTT; CDR3: CASSQDLRGSRPQHF; D: .; size: many; J: TRBJ1-5; V: TRBV3-1
DNA: TGTGCCAGCATGAAGATCCTGAACACCGGGGAGCTGTTTTTT; CDR3: CASMKILNTGELFF; D: .; size: many; J: TRBJ2-2; V: TRBV2
DNA: TGTGCCAGCAGCTTAGCCCCTACTGGGGACGAGCAGTACTTC; CDR3: CASSLAPTGDEQYF; D: .; size: many; J: TRBJ2-7; V: TRBV13
DNA: TGTGCCAGCAGCTACCCACCGGGCAGGGCCGGGGAGCTGTTTTTT; CDR3: CASSYPPGRAGELFF; D: .; size: many; J: TRBJ2-2; V: TRBV7-2
DNA: TGTGCCAGCATTCGGGAAGCAGTCTATGGCTACACCTTC; CDR3: CASIREAVYGYTF; D: .; size: few; J: TRBJ1-2; V: TRBV12-3/TRBV12-4
DNA: TGTGCCAGCACGGGAAGTTACGCCATTGGCACAGATACGCAGTATTTT; CDR3: CASTGSYAIGTDTQYF; D: .; size: .; J: TRBJ2-3; V: TRBV6-1
DNA: TGCAGCGCGGAGGGGGGGTTAGGTGAAAAACTGTTTTTT; CDR3: CSAEGGLGEKLFF; D: .; size: many; J: TRBJ1-4; V: TRBV29-1
DNA: TGTGCCAGCAGTTACTCGACCGGACCCGGGGCCAACGTCCTGACTTTC; CDR3: CASSYSTGPGANVLTF; D: .; size: many; J: TRBJ2-6; V: TRBV6-5
DNA: TGTGCCAGCAGCCACCGACTAGCGGGGGGAACCTACGAGCAGTACTTC; CDR3: CASSHRLAGGTYEQYF; D: TRBD2; size: many; J: TRBJ2-7; V: TRBV3-1
DNA: TGCAGTGCTAGTGACAGGGGCCCCTACGAGCAGTACTTC; CDR3: CSASDRGPYEQYF; D: TRBD1; size: many; J: TRBJ2-7; V: TRBV20-1
DNA: TGTGCCAGCAGTGATTACTCCCGCAGGGGCAGCACTGAAGCTTTCTTT; CDR3: CASSDYSRRGSTEAFF; D: .; size: many; J: TRBJ1-1; V: TRBV6-1
DNA: TGTGCCAGCTCACCACTGGCGGCGCGGATGAACACTGAAGCTTTCTTT; CDR3: CASSPLAARMNTEAFF; D: .; size: many; J: TRBJ1-1; V: TRBV18
DNA: TGTGCCAGCAGTTTAGTTGGCAGCTCCTACAATGAGCAGTTCTTC; CDR3: CASSLVGSSYNEQFF; D: .; size: few; J: TRBJ2-1; V: TRBV12-3/TRBV12-4
DNA: TGTGCCAGCAGTTACTCGGCAGTTGAAGCTTTCTTT; CDR3: CASSYSAVEAFF; D: .; size: many; J: TRBJ1-1; V: TRBV6-6
DNA: TGCGCCAGCAGCAACCAACCTGGGACAGTCGTGACTGAAGCTTTCTTT; CDR3: CASSNQPGTVVTEAFF; D: TRBD1; size: many; J: TRBJ1-1; V: TRBV5-1
DNA: TGTGCCAGCAGCCAAGCTCCGGGGCCCTACGAGCAGTACTTC; CDR3: CASSQAPGPYEQYF; D: .; size: many; J: TRBJ2-7; V: TRBV14
DNA: TGTGCCAGCAGGAGGGGAGGAGGGGCCAACGTCCTGACTTTC; CDR3: CASRRGGGANVLTF; D: .; size: few; J: TRBJ2-6; V: TRBV12-3/TRBV12-4
DNA: TGTGCCAGCAGTCGAGGGACAGGGAACGGACCGAGTGGCGAGCAGTACTTC; CDR3: CASSRGTGNGPSGEQYF; D: TRBD1; size: many; J: TRBJ2-7; V: TRBV6-5
DNA: TGCGCCAGCAGCCAGGGGGAAACAGATACGCAGTATTTT; CDR3: CASSQGETDTQYF; D: .; size: few; J: TRBJ2-3; V: TRBV4-1
DNA: TGCGCCAGCAGCCAAAAAACTAGCGGGGACTCCTACGAGCAGTACTTC; CDR3: CASSQKTSGDSYEQYF; D: TRBD2; size: many; J: TRBJ2-7; V: TRBV4-1
DNA: TGTGCCAGCAGCGGCCGGGACAGGGCTCAGGCTTTCTTT; CDR3: CASSGRDRAQAFF; D: TRBD1; size: few; J: TRBJ1-1; V: TRBV9
DNA: TGTGCCAGCAGCTTAGTGATGGCAGGACTATACAATGAGCAGTTCTTC; CDR3: CASSLVMAGLYNEQFF; D: .; size: many; J: TRBJ2-1; V: TRBV7-6
DNA: TGTGCCAGCAGCCAAGTATCCCCGGGAGACTATGGCTACACCTTC; CDR3: CASSQVSPGDYGYTF; D: .; size: many; J: TRBJ1-2; V: TRBV4-2
DNA: TGTGCCAGCAGCGGAGTGGGGTCCTCCTACGAGCAGTACTTC; CDR3: CASSGVGSSYEQYF; D: .; size: many; J: TRBJ2-7; V: TRBV9
DNA: TGTGCCAGCAGTGGAGGGCTCTATGGCTACACCTTC; CDR3: CASSGGLYGYTF; D: .; size: many; J: TRBJ1-2; V: TRBV2
DNA: TGCGCCAGCAGCCAGGACCGGAGGGGCAATCAGCCCCAGCATTTT; CDR3: CASSQDRRGNQPQHF; D: .; size: many; J: TRBJ1-5; V: TRBV4-3
DNA: TGTGCCAGTAGTTTTCCCCGAAGGGGAAACACTGAAGCTTTCTTT; CDR3: CASSFPRRGNTEAFF; D: .; size: many; J: TRBJ1-1; V: TRBV19
DNA: TGTGCCAGCAGCTTAGGGCCAGGTGGCAGCACAGATACGCAGTATTTT; CDR3: CASSLGPGGSTDTQYF; D: .; size: few; J: TRBJ2-3; V: TRBV7-2
DNA: TGCGCCAGCAGCTTTTCGGCGGAATACGAGCAGTACTTC; CDR3: CASSFSAEYEQYF; D: .; size: few; J: TRBJ2-7; V: TRBV5-1
DNA: TGCAGTGCGGGGGGGAAGGGGACCTCAAACGAGCAGTACTTC; CDR3: CSAGGKGTSNEQYF; D: TRBD2; size: few; J: TRBJ2-7; V: TRBV20-1
DNA: TGTGCCAGCAGTCCCAACACTGAAGCTTTCTTT; CDR3: CASSPNTEAFF; D: .; size: many; J: TRBJ1-1; V: TRBV6-6
DNA: TGTGCCAGCAGTTTAATGCAGATGAACACTGAAGCTTTCTTT; CDR3: CASSLMQMNTEAFF; D: .; size: .; J: TRBJ1-1; V: TRBV12-3/TRBV12-4
DNA: TGTGCCAGCAGCTCTCAGGGGGGATCTTCACCCCTCCACTTT; CDR3: CASSSQGGSSPLHF; D: TRBD1; size: many; J: TRBJ1-6; V: TRBV7-2